This TCR beta chain stems from a study of glioma-infiltrating T cells after dendritic cell vaccination. CDR1 GTSNPN and CDR2 SVGIG come from the germline V gene (reference sequence). The CDR3 totals 15 residues. Trimming removed 0 bases from V and 5 bases from J, with 15 bases in between. Time point: after dendritic cell vaccination, including at tumor progression/relapse. Isocitrate dehydrogenase mutation was absent in all glioblastoma patients. Amplification used 60 V beta primers and 13 J beta primers. Sequenced by immunoSEQ multiplex PCR; TCRdb stores in-frame clones only, minus some. The sample contains about 110,000 clones, 90% of which appear only once.

This TCR was sampled from a human donor with glioblastoma. The specimen comprised blood, sampled after dendritic cell vaccination. The rearrangement uses TRBV30 and TRBJ2-3, with D perhaps TRBD1 (8 bases). CDR3 sequence: CAWSVQGGGLDTQYF. CDR3 coding DNA: TGTGCCTGGAGTGTACAGGGGGGGGGCTTAGATACGCAGTATTTT.